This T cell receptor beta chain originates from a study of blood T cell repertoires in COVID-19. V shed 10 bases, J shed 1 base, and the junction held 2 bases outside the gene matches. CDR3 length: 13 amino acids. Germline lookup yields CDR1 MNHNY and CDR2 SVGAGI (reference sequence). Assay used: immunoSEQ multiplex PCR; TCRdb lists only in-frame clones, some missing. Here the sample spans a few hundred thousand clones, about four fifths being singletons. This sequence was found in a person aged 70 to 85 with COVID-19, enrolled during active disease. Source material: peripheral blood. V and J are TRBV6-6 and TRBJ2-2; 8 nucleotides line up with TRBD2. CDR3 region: CAISGGNTGELFF. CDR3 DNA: TGTGCCATAAGCGGGGGGAACACCGGGGAGCTGTTTTTT.